The clone carrying this T cell receptor (beta chain) appeared many times. The antigen is unknown. The sample is drawn from a study of early T cells in non-severe SARS-CoV-2 infection. Study-level information: Chains from this unsorted whole-blood bulk RNA could not be paired.

Researchers attached unique molecular identifiers to individual cDNA molecules. From the 5' RACE reads, TCRdb called clonotypes with MiXCR, one entry per CDR3 protein. Here the sample spans about 25,000 distinct CDR3 sequences, 3.5% to 5.5% being singletons. Study-level results: VDJdb-based annotation leaned toward anti-spike CD8 responses and missed private and CD4 specificities.

The CDR3 spans 12 residues. Germline CDR1 reads WSHSY; CDR2 reads SAAADI. Trimming stripped 3 bases from V and 9 bases from J, with 12 bases between. The chain is built from TRBV10-2 and TRBJ2-7; D uncertain. This TCR was sampled from an adult who was a healthcare worker with PCR-confirmed SARS-CoV-2 infection or an uninfected control (not recorded which). Sequenced input: whole blood. The CDR3 coding sequence is TGCGCCAGCAGTGACGCGTCCAACGCGCAGTACTTC. Protein sequence: CASSDASNAQYF.